Below, 21 T cell receptor beta chains from the same sample are listed, as sequenced in a study of blood T cell repertoires in COVID-19. Generated by immunoSEQ multiplex PCR, the TCRdb table keeps only in-frame clones and is missing some. This sample has fewer than 250,000 clones, with more than 60% found just once. Input material: peripheral blood. These receptors all come from a woman aged 50 to 60 with acute or convalescent COVID-19.

The chain carries TRBV6-5 and TRBJ1-1, with D perhaps TRBD1 (6 bases). V lost 4 bases and J lost 5, with 17 bases in between. This CDR3 region has 15 residues. The germline V gene encodes CDR1 MNHEY and CDR2 SVGAGI. The CDR3 DNA sequence: TGTGCCAGCAGTTTTGGGGGGCGGGGAGGGACTGAAGCTTTCTTT. This codes for CASSFGGRGGTEAFF.

CDR3 sequence reads: CASSAPRQGDFIEKLFF. In DNA form, the CDR3 reads TGTGCCAGCAGCGCCCCCCGTCAGGGGGATTTCATTGAAAAACTGTTTTTT. V gene TRBV5-6 combines with J gene TRBJ1-4, with 7 bases that match TRBD1. V gave up 4 bases and J gave up 7 bases; unmatched junction bases: 16. The CDR3 is made up of 17 amino acids. Looked up from germline, CDR1 is SGHDT and CDR2 is YYEEEE.

This rearrangement joins TRBV29-1 to TRBJ2-4; no clear D gene. V was shortened by 5 bases and J by 8 bases, with 7 bases between the two germline ends. CDR3 size: 10 residues. The germline gives CDR1 SQVTM, CDR2 ANQGSEA. The CDR3 sequence is CSVRTDIQYF. In DNA form, the CDR3 reads TGCAGCGTTCGAACGGACATTCAGTACTTC.

CDR3 nucleotides: TGTGCCAGCAGAGCCCCGGTCGGCACTGAAGCTTTCTTT. Its translation is CASRAPVGTEAFF. This chain links TRBV2 with TRBJ1-1; D is unclear. The CDR3 length is 13 residues. CDR1 is SNHLY, CDR2 FYNNEI, per germline. Deletions cut 6 bases from V and 4 bases from J, with 12 bases between.

This clone was found once. This sequence joins TRBV6-5 and TRBJ2-1, with 11 bases identical to TRBD2. CDR3 length: 15 residues. After removal of 8 bases from V and 2 bases from J, the junction contained 5 bases not matched to a gene. CDR1 is MNHEY and CDR2 is SVGAGI in the germline V gene. The chain's CDR3 is CASGFSGRAYNEQFF. Here the CDR3 DNA reads TGTGCCAGCGGATTTAGCGGGAGGGCCTACAATGAGCAGTTCTTC.

The CDR3 DNA reads as TGTGCCAGCATCCCGGGACAGGGAAATTCACCCCTCCACTTT. It is translated as CASIPGQGNSPLHF. V usage is TRBV6-2 or TRBV6-3 and J usage is TRBJ1-6, with 9 bases that match TRBD1. In germline, CDR1 is MNHEY, CDR2 SVGEGT. V gave up 7 bases and J gave up 7 bases; unmatched junction bases: 5. The CDR3 spans 14 residues.

This clone is a singleton in its sample. The rearrangement joins TRBV11-3 to TRBJ2-7; TRBD1 aligns across 7 bases. The CDR3 covers 12 residues. The germline V gene encodes CDR1 SGHNT and CDR2 YENEEA. Trimming took 5 bases from V and 3 from J; bases not matched to a gene: 1. The CDR3, as DNA: TGTGCCAGCAGCGGGGACAGCTACGAGCAGTACTTC. Translation: CASSGDSYEQYF. The entire variable domain, with the rest obtained from reference TRBV11-3 and TRBJ2-7, is as follows: EAGVVQSPRYKIIEKKQPVAFWCNPISGHNTLYWYLQNLGQGPELLIRYENEEAVDDSQLPKDRFSAERLKGVDSTLKIQPAELGDSAVYLCASSGDSYEQYFGPGTRLTVT.

This chain joins TRBV18 and TRBJ1-2; weak D call: TRBD1 (5 bases). The CDR3 length is 15 residues. The V gene lost 3 bases and the J gene lost 0 bases, with 11 bases spanning the gap. Germline loops: CDR1 KGHSH, CDR2 LQKENI. CDR3 DNA: TGTGCCAGCTCACCGAGTCGACAGACTAACTATGGCTACACCTTC. Translated, it gives CASSPSRQTNYGYTF.

V is TRBV6-5 and J is TRBJ1-3; D uncertain. The germline V gene has CDR1 MNHEY and CDR2 SVGAGI. V was trimmed by 6 bases and J by 4 bases, leaving 13 bases between them. This CDR3 spans 14 amino acids. DNA for the CDR3: TGTGCCAGCAGCCCCAGAGGGAACGGAAACACCATATATTTT. Protein sequence: CASSPRGNGNTIYF.

This rearrangement joins TRBV7-2 to TRBJ2-2, with 12 bases fitting TRBD2. The CDR3 length is 15 residues. V was clipped by 6 bases and J by 6 bases; unmatched bases: 5. The germline V gene has CDR1 SGHTA and CDR2 FQGNSA. In DNA form, the CDR3 reads TGTGCCAGCAGTCTAGCGGGGGGGCGGTCCGGGGAGCTGTTTTTT. It translates to CASSLAGGRSGELFF.

This chain joins TRBV5-4 and TRBJ2-5; 8 bases agree with TRBD2. The germline V gene encodes CDR1 SGHNT and CDR2 YYREEE (reference sequence). V dropped 0 bases and J dropped 2; count of bases not matched to a gene: 6. This CDR3 has 16 amino acids. CDR3 amino acids: CASSLGALAEQETQYF. The CDR3 nucleotides are TGTGCCAGCAGCTTGGGGGCACTAGCGGAGCAAGAGACCCAGTACTTC.

The J gene is TRBJ2-7, the V gene TRBV11-2; 9 bases match TRBD2. This CDR3 region has 15 residues. Germline CDR1 reads SGHAT; CDR2 reads FQNNGV. V shed 3 bases and J 7 bases; nucleotides not matched to a gene: 10. CDR3 coding DNA: TGTGCCAGCAGCTTTCCCCGCGGGGGGGCCTTAGAGCAGTACTTC. This translates into CASSFPRGGALEQYF.

The chain combines TRBV28 with TRBJ2-1; TRBD2 matches at 11 bases. This CDR3 is built from 17 residues. With 2 bases clipped from V and 10 bases from J, the junction kept 13 bases outside the gene matches. Germline values: CDR1 MDHEN, CDR2 SYDVKM. CDR3 sequence: CASSLPPRLAGGWEQFF. The CDR3 region has the DNA TGTGCCAGCAGTTTACCCCCCCGCCTAGCGGGAGGTTGGGAGCAGTTCTTC.

The gene calls are TRBV5-1 and TRBJ2-7, with TRBD1 matching over 7 bases. The CDR3 loop spans 13 amino acids. Germline CDR1 reads SGHRS; CDR2 reads YFSETQ. J was trimmed by 5 bases and V by 5 bases; bases with no gene match: 7. The DNA of the CDR3 is TGCGCCAGCAGATCGACAGGGACGAACGAGCAGTACTTC. This translates into CASRSTGTNEQYF.

The chain links TRBV14 to TRBJ2-7, with 7 bases aligning to TRBD2. The CDR3 consists of 19 residues. Germline V lookup: CDR1 SGHDN, CDR2 FVKESK. J was trimmed by 4 bases and V by 1 base; bases with no gene match: 19. CDR3 DNA: TGTGCCAGCAGCCAAGGTCGGAGGGCGACTAGCCCCACATCTTACGAGCAGTACTTC. Translation: CASSQGRRATSPTSYEQYF.

This clone was detected once. The rearrangement links TRBV6-1 to TRBJ1-1; 10 nucleotides match TRBD1. Germline trimming cut 3 bases from V and 5 bases from J; bases unmatched to any gene: 12. In germline, CDR1 is MNHNS, CDR2 SASEGT. The CDR3 loop spans 17 amino acids. CDR3 in amino acids: CASSELLGTGARTEAFF. In DNA, the CDR3 is TGTGCCAGCAGTGAGTTACTTGGGACAGGGGCTAGGACTGAAGCTTTCTTT.

The V and J genes are TRBV20-1 and TRBJ2-1; D perhaps matches TRBD2 (6 bases). V shed 3 bases and J shed 8 bases, with 11 bases lying between them. The CDR3 has 12 amino acids. Germline lookup yields CDR1 DFQATT and CDR2 SNEGSKA (reference sequence). The CDR3 here is CSASRSSDEQFF. CDR3 DNA: TGCAGTGCTAGTAGATCTAGCGATGAGCAGTTCTTC.

This rearrangement joins TRBV7-2 to TRBJ1-3; D unresolved. V was trimmed by 1 base and J by 0 bases, leaving 4 bases between them. Germline values: CDR1 SGHTA, CDR2 FQGNSA. This CDR3 comprises 14 residues. CDR3 region: CASSLVGSGNTIYF. The CDR3 nucleotides are TGTGCCAGCAGCTTAGTCGGCTCTGGAAACACCATATATTTT.

The J gene is TRBJ2-2, the V gene TRBV7-2; tentative D call: TRBD2 (7 bases). The CDR3 consists of 17 residues. V was cut by 2 bases and J by 2 bases, with 15 bases left in between. CDR1 is SGHTA and CDR2 is FQGNSA in the germline V gene. CDR3 nucleotides: TGTGCCAGCAGCTTATTGGGGGCGGGACTAAACACCGGGGAGCTGTTTTTT. As protein: CASSLLGAGLNTGELFF.

The J gene is TRBJ2-7, the V gene TRBV28, with 9 bases lining up with TRBD1. Per the germline V gene, CDR1 is MDHEN and CDR2 is SYDVKM. V shed 6 bases and J 7 bases; nucleotides not matched to a gene: 13. The CDR3 runs 15 residues. CDR3 sequence (DNA): TGTGCCAGCAGCAACAGGGGGCCCTCTCTGTGGGAGCAGTACTTC. Protein: CASSNRGPSLWEQYF.

This clone was observed a single time. V and J are TRBV28 and TRBJ1-6; D is perhaps TRBD1 (5 bases). This CDR3 comprises 16 residues. Trimming stripped 6 bases from V and 0 bases from J, with 12 bases between. CDR1 and CDR2 from the germline V gene are MDHEN and SYDVKM. This CDR3 is CASRSDIGSYNSPLHF. CDR3 nucleotides: TGTGCCAGCAGGTCGGACATAGGCTCCTATAATTCACCCCTCCACTTT.